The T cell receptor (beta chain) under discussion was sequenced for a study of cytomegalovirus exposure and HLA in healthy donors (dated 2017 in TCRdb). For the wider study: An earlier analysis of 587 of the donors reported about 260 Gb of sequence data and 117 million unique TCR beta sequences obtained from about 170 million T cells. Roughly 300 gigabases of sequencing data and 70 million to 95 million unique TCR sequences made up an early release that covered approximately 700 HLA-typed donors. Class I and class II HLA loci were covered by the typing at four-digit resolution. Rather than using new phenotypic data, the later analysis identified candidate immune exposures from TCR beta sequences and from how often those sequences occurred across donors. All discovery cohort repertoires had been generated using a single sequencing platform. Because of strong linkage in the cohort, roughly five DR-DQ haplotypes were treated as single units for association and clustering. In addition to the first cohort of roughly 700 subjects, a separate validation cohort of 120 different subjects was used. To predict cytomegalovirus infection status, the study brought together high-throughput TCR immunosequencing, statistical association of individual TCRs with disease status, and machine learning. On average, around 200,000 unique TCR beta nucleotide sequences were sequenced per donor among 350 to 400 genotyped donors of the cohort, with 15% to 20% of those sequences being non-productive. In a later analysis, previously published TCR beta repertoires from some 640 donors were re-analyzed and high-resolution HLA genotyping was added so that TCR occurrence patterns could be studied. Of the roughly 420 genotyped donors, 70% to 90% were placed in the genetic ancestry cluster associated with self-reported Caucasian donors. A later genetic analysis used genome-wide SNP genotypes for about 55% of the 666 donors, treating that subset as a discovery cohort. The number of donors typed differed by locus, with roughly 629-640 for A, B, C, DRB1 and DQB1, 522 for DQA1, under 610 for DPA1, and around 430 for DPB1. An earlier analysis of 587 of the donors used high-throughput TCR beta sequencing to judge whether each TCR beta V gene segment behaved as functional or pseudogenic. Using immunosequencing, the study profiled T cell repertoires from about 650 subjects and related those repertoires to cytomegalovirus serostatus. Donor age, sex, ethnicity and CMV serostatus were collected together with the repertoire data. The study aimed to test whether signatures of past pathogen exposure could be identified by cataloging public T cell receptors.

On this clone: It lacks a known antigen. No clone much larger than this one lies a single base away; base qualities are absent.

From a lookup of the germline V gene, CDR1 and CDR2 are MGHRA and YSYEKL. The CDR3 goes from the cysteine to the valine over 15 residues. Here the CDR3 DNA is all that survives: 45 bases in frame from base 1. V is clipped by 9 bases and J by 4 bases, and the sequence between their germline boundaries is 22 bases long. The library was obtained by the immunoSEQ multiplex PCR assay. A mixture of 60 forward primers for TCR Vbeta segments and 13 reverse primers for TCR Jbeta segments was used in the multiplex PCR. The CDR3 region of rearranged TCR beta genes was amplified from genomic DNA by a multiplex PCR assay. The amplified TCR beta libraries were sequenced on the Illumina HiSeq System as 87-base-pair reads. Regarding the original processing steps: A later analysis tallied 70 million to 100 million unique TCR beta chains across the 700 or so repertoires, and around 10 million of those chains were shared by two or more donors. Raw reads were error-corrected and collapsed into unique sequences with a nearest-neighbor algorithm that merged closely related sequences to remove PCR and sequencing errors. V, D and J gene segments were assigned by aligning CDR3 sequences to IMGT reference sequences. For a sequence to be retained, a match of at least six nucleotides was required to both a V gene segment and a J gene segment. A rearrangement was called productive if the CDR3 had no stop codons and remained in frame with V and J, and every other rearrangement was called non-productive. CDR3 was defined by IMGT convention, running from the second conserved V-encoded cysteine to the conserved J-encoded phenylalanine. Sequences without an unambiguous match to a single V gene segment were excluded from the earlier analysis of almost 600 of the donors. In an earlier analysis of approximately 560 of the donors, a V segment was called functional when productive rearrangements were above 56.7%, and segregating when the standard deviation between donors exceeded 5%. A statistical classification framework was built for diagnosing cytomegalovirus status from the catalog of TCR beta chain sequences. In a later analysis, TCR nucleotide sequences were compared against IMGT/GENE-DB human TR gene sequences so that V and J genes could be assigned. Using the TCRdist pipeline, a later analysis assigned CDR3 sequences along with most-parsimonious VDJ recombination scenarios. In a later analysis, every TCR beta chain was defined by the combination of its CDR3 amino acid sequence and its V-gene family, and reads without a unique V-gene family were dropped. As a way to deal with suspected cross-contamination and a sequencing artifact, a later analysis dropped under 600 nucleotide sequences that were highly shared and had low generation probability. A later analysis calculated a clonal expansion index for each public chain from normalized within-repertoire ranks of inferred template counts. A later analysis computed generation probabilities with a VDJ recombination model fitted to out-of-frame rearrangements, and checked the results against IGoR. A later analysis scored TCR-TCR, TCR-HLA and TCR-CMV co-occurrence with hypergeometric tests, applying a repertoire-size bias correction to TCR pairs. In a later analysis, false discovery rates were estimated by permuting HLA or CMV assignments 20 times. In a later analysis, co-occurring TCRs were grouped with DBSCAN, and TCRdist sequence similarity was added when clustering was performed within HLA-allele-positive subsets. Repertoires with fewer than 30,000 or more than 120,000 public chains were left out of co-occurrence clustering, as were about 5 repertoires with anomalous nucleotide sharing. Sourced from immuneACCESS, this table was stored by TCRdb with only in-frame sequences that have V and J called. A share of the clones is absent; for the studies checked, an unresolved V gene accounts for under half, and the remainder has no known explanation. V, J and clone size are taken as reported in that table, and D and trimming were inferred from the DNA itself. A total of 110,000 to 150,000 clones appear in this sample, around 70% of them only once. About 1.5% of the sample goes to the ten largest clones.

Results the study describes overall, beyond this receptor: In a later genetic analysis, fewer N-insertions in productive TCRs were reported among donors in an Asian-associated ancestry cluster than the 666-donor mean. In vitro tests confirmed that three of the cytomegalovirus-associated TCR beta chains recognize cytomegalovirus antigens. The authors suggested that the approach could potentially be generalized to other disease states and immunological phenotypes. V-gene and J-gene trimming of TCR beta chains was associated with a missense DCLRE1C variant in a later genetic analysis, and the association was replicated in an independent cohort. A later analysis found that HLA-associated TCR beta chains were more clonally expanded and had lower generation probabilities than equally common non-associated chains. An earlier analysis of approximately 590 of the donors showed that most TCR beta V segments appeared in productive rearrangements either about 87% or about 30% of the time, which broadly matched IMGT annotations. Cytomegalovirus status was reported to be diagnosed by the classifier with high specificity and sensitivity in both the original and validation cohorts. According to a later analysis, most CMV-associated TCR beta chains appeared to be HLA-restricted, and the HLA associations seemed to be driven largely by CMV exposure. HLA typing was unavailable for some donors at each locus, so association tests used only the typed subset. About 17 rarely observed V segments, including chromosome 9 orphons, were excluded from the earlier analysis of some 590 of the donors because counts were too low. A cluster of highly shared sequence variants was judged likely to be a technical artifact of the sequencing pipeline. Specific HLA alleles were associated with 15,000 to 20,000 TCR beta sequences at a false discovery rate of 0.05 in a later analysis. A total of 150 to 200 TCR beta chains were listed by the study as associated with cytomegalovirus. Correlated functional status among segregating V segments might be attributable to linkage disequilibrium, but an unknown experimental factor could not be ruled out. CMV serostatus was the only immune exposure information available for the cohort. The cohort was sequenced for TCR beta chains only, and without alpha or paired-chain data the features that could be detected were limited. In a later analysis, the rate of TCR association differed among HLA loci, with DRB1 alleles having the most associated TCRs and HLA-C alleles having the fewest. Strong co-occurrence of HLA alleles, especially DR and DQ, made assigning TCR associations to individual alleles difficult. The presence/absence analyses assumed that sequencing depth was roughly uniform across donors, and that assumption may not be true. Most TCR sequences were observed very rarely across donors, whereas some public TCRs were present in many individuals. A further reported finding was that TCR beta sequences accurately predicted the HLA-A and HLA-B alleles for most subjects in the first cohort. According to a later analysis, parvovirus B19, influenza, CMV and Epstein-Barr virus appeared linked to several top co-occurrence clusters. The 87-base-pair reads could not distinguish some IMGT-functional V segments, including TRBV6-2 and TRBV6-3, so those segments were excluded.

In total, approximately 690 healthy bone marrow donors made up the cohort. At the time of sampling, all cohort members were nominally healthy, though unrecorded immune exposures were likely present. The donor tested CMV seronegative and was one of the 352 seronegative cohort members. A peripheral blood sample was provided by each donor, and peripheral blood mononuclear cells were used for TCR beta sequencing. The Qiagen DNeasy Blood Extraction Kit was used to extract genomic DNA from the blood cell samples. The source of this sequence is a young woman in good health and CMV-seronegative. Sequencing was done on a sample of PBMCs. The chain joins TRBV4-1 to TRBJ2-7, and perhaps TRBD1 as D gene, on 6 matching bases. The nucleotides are TGCGCCAGTGCGATTAAAACCGGGACAAGGTACGAGCAGTACGTC. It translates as CASAIKTGTRYEQYV.